This TCR beta chain was captured in a study of control samples from healthy donors and cancer patients. This CDR3 has 15 amino acids. The V gene's germline CDR1 is MNHEY and CDR2 SVGAGI. Deletions cut 6 bases from V and 0 bases from J, with 12 bases between. This clone was detected only a few times. The protocol was immunoSEQ multiplex PCR, while the TCRdb copy is restricted to in-frame clones and leaves out a portion. The table shows 130,000 or so clones, with about 90% occurring only once. The rearrangement links TRBV6-5 to TRBJ2-1, with D perhaps assigned TRBD1 or TRBD2 (6 bases each). The sequence was obtained from a young man in good health. The sequencing sample was made of blood. CDR3 protein: CASRSRGLSYNEQFF. The CDR3 DNA reads TGTGCCAGCAGGAGCCGGGGGCTCTCCTACAATGAGCAGTTCTTC.